This TCR beta chain emerged from a study of T-cell memory formation after mild COVID-19. Researchers used 5'RACE with constant-segment primers to make TCR alpha and TCR beta cDNA libraries that carry sample barcodes and UMIs. Using its own MiXCR run on the 5' RACE reads, TCRdb lists one record per CDR3 protein. This sample has about 130,000 distinct CDR3 sequences, with around 25% found just once. The germline gives CDR1 ENHRY, CDR2 SYGVKD. V gave up 0 bases and J gave up 1 base, with 12 bases separating them. The CDR3 is made up of 16 amino acids. On this clonotype itself: Its antigen is currently unknown.

Findings and caveats of the study: What remained unconfirmed was the SARS-CoV-2 specificity of second-wave clones peaking on day 37. Among CD4+ contracting clones, most were CM and EM, and CD8+ ones EMRA.

The sequencing input was PBMCs or a T cell subset sorted from them (not recorded which). The chain employs TRBV10-3 and TRBJ2-5; D call uncertain. The origin of this receptor is an adult woman who had mild COVID-19 (a few samples of this study predate the infection). Cell type and time point are not known. The CDR3 protein is CAISESFEVRQETQYF. CDR3 nucleotide sequence: TGTGCCATCAGTGAGTCTTTCGAGGTACGCCAAGAGACCCAGTACTTC.